This TCR beta chain was identified during a study of blood T cell repertoires in COVID-19. For the study at large: From the United States, Italy and Spain came samples of acute and convalescent COVID-19. The analysed material was cDNA or gDNA that came from T cells, B-cell-depleted T cells, or PBMCs.

V lost 5 bases, J lost 5 bases, and 2 bases stayed unmatched. The CDR3 runs to 12 residues. Germline V lookup: CDR1 SEHNR, CDR2 FQNEAQ (reference sequence). As originally analysed: Nucleated cell number was recorded as an estimate derived from reference gene primer amplification. Assay used: immunoSEQ multiplex PCR; TCRdb lists only in-frame clones, some missing. V, J and clone size were drawn from that table, and D and trimming were deduced from the DNA. The sample yields about 270,000 clones, approximately 83% seen once. The TCR sequence derives from a woman between 45 and 65 years old who had recovered from COVID-19. The gene calls are TRBV7-9 and TRBJ2-7, with 8 bases fitting TRBD1. Sequencing input: peripheral blood. The CDR3 is CASSKDRDEQYF. The CDR3 DNA reads as TGTGCCAGCAGCAAGGACAGGGACGAGCAGTACTTC.